The present T cell receptor beta chain was sequenced within a study of early T cells in non-severe SARS-CoV-2 infection. About the study: Alpha and beta chains were unpaired, from unsorted whole-blood bulk RNA. The study, taken as a whole, reports: CD4 and private specificities were missed by VDJdb matching, which favored anti-spike CD8 responses.

Per germline, CDR1 MNHEY and CDR2 SVGEGT. Trimming removed 1 base from V and 0 bases from J, with 10 bases in between. There are 15 residues in the CDR3. Molecules of cDNA were individually given unique molecular identifiers that were attached to them. TCRdb fed the 5' RACE reads into MiXCR, producing one record per CDR3 protein. This sample has about 28,000 distinct CDR3 sequences, with approximately 5.2% found just once. This clonotype was found a few times. Its antigen is still unknown. The sequence came from an adult who was a healthcare worker with PCR-confirmed SARS-CoV-2 infection or an uninfected control (not recorded which). Sequencing was performed on whole blood. This chain links TRBV6-2 or TRBV6-3 with TRBJ2-7; D not resolved. CDR3: CASSYWSRSSYEQYF. DNA of the CDR3: TGTGCCAGCAGTTACTGGTCTCGAAGCTCCTACGAGCAGTACTTC.